This TCR beta chain was found in a study of blood T cells in healthy people across ages. Study-wide results and limits: Compared with aged donors, long-lived donors showed fewer expanded clones, suggesting selection. The donors' CMV status was not determined, possibly confounding changes in expanded clonotypes.

Trimming removed 6 bases from V and 0 bases from J, with 15 bases in between. Germline V gene lookup returns CDR1 MRHNA and CDR2 SNTAGT. The CDR3 has 15 amino acids. With a J-beta primer mix and a sample-barcoded 5' primer, a second PCR ran about 6 to 11 cycles. One entry per CDR3 protein, called by TCRdb with MiXCR from the 5' RACE reads. In the table there are 660,000 or so distinct CDR3 sequences, roughly 50% of which are singletons. On this clonotype itself: Its antigen is unknown.

Individuals who donated were healthy Caucasians from Russia aged 6 to 90. The authors isolated at least 6 million PBMCs per sample. The J gene is TRBJ2-7, the V gene TRBV6-4, with D perhaps TRBD1 (5 bases). Sequences were obtained from blood. This receptor was obtained from a man aged 55 to 70 in good health. The CDR3 coding sequence is TGTGCCAGCAGACCACCACGACAGAGCTCCTACGAGCAGTACTTC. Translation gives CASRPPRQSSYEQYF.